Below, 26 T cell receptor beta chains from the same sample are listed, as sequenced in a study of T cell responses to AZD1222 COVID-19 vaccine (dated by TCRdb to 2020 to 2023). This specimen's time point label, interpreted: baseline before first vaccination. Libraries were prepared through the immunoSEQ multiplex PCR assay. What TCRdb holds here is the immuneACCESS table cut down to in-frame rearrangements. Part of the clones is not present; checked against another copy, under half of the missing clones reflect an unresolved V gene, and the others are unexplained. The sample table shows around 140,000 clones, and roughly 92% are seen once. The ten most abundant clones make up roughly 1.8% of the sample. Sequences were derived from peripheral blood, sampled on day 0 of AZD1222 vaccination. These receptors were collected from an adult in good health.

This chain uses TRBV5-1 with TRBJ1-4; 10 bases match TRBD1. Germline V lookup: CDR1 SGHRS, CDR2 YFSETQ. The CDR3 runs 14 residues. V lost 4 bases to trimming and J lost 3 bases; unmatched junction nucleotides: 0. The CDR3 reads CASSGTGANEKLFF. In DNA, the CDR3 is TGCGCCAGCAGCGGGACAGGGGCTAATGAAAAACTGTTTTTT.

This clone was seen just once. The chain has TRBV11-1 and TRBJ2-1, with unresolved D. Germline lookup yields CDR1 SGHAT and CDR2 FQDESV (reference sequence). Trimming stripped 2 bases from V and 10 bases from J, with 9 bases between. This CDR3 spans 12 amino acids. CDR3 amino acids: CASSLPTREQFF. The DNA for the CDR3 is TGTGCCAGCAGCTTACCGACACGCGAGCAGTTCTTC.

CDR3: CASSEVLRTYEQYF. Here the CDR3 DNA reads TGTGCCAGCAGTGAAGTGTTAAGGACCTACGAGCAGTACTTC. The genes are TRBV2 and TRBJ2-7; D not certain. The germline gives CDR1 SNHLY, CDR2 FYNNEI. The CDR3 has 14 amino acids. Trimming removed 1 base at V and 2 bases at J, with 9 bases between.

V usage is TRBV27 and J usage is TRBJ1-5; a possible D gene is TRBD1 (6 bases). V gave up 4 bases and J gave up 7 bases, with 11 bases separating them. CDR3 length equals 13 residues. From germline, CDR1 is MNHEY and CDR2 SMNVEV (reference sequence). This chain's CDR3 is CASSSGGRQPQHF. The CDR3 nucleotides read TGTGCCAGCAGTTCCGGGGGGCGACAGCCCCAGCATTTT.

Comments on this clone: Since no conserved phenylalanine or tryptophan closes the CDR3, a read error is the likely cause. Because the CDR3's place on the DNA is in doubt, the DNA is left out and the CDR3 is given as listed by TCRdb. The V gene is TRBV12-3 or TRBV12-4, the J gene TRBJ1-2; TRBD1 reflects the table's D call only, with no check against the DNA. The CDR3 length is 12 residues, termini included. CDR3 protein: CASSASQGAHRL.

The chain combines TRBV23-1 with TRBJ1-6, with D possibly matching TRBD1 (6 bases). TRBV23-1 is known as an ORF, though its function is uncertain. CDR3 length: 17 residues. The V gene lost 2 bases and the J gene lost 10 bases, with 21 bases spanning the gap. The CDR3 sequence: CASSQVPWTEGKSPLHF. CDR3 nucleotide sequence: TGCGCCAGCAGTCAAGTTCCCTGGACAGAAGGTAAGTCACCCCTCCACTTT.

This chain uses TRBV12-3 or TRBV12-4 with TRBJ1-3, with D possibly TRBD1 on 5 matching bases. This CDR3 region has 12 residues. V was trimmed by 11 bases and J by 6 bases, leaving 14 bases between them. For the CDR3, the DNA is TGTGCCTGGGGCCGGAGACTAAACACCATATATTTT. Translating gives CAWGRRLNTIYF.

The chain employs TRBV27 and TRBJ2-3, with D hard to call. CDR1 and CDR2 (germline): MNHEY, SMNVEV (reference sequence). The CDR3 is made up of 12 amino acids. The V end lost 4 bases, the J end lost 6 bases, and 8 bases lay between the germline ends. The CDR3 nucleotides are TGTGCCAGCAGTTCCGGACGTGATACGCAGTATTTT. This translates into CASSSGRDTQYF.

Written as DNA, the CDR3 is TGCGCCAGCAGCCACCCAATCAAAAGACTAGCGGGCCCCTACAATGAGCAGTTCTTC. It translates to CASSHPIKRLAGPYNEQFF. The rearrangement links TRBV4-3 to TRBJ2-1; 10 nucleotides match TRBD2. The CDR3 length is 19 residues. CDR1 LGHNA and CDR2 YSLEER come from the germline V gene. The V segment lost 3 bases and the J segment 2 bases; nucleotides outside the gene matches: 13.

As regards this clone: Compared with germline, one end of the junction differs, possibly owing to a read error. CDR3 sequence reads: CTSRGGTEAFF. Written as DNA, the CDR3 is TGTACCAGCCGGGGAGGCACTGAAGCTTTCTTT. The chain uses TRBV28 and TRBJ1-1; D uncertain. The CDR3 consists of 11 residues. The germline CDR1 and CDR2 sequences are MDHEN and SYDVKM.

CDR3 sequence: CASRGVLVNTEAFF. Written as DNA, the CDR3 is TGCGCCAGCAGAGGGGTGTTAGTGAACACTGAAGCTTTCTTT. The genes are TRBV4-1 and TRBJ1-1; tentatively, D is TRBD1 (5 bases). This CDR3 has 14 residues. Per the germline V gene, CDR1 is MGHRA and CDR2 is YSYEKL. V was cut by 6 bases and J by 0 bases, with 11 bases left in between.

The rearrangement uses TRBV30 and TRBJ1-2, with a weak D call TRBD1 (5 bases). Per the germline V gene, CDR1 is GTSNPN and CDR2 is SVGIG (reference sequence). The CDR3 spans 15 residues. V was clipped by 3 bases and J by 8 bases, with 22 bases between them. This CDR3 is CAWSPFSGDLGGYTF. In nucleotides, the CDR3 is TGTGCCTGGAGCCCATTCTCCGGGGACCTGGGAGGCTACACCTTC.

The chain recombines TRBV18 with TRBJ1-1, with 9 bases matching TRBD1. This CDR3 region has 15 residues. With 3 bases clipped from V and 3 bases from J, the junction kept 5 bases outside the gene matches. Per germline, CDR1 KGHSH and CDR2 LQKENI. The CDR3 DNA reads TGTGCCAGCTCACCTCGACAGGGGGGCGACACTGAAGCTTTCTTT. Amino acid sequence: CASSPRQGGDTEAFF.

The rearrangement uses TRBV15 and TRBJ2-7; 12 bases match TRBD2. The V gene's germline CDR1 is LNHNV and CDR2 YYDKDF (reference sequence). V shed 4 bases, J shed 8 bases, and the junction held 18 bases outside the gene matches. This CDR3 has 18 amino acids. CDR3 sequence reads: CATSTSTGTSGFRWQQYF. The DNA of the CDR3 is TGTGCCACCAGCACTTCGACTGGGACTAGCGGGTTCCGATGGCAGCAGTACTTC. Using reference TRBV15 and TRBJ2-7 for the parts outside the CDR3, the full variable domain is DAMVIQNPRYQVTQFGKPVTLSCSQTLNHNVMYWYQQKSSQAPKLLFHYYDKDFNNEADTPDNFQSRRPNTSFCFLDIRSPGLGDTAMYLCATSTSTGTSGFRWQQYFGPGTRLTVT.

The CDR3 region is CASSSGQVNVGRGGNTIYF. CDR3 sequence (DNA): TGTGCCAGCAGCTCGGGACAGGTAAATGTCGGGCGAGGTGGAAACACCATATATTTT. V gene TRBV11-3 combines with J gene TRBJ1-3; 8 bases match TRBD1. The germline V gene encodes CDR1 SGHNT and CDR2 YENEEA. J was trimmed by 3 bases and V by 4 bases; bases with no gene match: 17. The CDR3 covers 19 residues.

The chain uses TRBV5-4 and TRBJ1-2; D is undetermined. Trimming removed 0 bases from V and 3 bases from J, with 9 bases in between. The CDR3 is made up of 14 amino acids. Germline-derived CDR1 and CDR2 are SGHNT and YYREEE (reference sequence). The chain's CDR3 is CASSLEQQDYGYTF. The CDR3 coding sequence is TGTGCCAGCAGCTTGGAGCAACAAGACTATGGCTACACCTTC.

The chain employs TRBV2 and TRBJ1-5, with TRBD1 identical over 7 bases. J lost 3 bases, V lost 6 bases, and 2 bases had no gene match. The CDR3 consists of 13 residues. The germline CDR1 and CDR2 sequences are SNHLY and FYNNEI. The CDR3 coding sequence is TGTGCCAGCAGAGACAGGGACAATCAGCCCCAGCATTTT. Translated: CASRDRDNQPQHF.

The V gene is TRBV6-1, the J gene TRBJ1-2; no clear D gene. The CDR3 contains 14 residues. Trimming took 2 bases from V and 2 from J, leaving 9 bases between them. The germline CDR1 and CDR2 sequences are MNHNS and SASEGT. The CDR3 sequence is CASSEYGFNYGYTF. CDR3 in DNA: TGTGCCAGCAGTGAATATGGGTTCAACTATGGCTACACCTTC.

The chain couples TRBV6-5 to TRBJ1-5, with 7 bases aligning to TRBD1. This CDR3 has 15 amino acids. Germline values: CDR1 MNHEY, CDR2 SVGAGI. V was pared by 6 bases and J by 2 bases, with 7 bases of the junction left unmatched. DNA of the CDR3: TGTGCCAGCAGGCCGACAGGGCCGGGCAATCAGCCCCAGCATTTT. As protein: CASRPTGPGNQPQHF.

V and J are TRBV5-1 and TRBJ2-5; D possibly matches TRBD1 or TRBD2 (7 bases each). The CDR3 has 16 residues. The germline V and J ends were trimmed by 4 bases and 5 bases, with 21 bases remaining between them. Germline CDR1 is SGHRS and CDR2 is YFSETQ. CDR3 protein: CASSPQGGGPWETQYF. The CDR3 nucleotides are TGCGCCAGCAGCCCCCAGGGGGGAGGGCCTTGGGAGACCCAGTACTTC.

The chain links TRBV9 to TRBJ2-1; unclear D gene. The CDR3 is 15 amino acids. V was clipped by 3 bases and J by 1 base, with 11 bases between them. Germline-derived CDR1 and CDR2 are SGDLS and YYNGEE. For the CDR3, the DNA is TGTGCCAGCAGCGGAGGATTCCAGTCCTACAATGAGCAGTTCTTC. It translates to CASSGGFQSYNEQFF.

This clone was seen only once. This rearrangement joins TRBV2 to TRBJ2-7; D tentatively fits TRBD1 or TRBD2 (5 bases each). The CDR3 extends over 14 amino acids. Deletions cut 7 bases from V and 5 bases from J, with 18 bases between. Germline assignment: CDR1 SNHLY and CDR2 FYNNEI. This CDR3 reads CASIRQPFGDEQYF. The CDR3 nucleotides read TGTGCCAGCATCCGACAGCCCTTCGGGGACGAGCAGTACTTC.

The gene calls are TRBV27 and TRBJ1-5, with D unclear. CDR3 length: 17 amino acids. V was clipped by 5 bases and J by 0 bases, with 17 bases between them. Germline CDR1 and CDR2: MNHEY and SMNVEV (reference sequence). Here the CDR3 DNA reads TGTGCCAGCAGTGACGGCGGAGCTGTCTATAGCAATCAGCCCCAGCATTTT. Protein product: CASSDGGAVYSNQPQHF.

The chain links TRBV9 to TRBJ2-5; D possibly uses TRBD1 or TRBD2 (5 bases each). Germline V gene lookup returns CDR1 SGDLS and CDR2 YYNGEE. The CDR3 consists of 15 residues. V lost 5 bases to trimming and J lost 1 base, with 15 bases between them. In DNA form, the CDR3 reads TGTGCCAGCAGTGCCCTCTCGGGGCTCCAAGAGACCCAGTACTTC. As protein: CASSALSGLQETQYF. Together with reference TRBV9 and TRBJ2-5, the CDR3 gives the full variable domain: DSGVTQTPKHLITATGQRVTLRCSPRSGDLSVYWYQQSLDQGLQFLIQYYNGEERAKGNILERFSAQQFPDLHSELNLSSLELGDSALYFCASSALSGLQETQYFGPGTRLLVL.

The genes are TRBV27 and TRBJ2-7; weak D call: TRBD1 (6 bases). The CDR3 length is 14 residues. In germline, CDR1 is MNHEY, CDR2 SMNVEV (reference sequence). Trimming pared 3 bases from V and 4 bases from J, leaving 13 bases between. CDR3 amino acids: CASSFLGGLYEQYF. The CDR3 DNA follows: TGTGCCAGCAGTTTTCTTGGGGGCTTATACGAGCAGTACTTC.

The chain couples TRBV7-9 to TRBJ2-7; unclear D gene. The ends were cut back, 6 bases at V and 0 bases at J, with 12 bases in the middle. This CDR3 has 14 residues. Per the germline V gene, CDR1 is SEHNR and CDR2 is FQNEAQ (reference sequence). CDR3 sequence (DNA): TGTGCCAGCAGTACCGGGCTACGCTCCTACGAGCAGTACTTC. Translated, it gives CASSTGLRSYEQYF.